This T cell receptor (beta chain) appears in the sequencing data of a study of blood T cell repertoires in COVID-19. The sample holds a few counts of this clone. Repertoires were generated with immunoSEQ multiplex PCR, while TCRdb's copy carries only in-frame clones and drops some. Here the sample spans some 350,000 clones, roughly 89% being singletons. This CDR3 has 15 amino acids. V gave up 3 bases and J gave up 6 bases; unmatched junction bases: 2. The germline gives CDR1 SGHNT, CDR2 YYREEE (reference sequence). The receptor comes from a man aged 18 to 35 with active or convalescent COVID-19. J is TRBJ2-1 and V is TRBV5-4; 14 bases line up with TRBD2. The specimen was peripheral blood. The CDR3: CASSSGTSGSNEQFF. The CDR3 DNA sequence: TGTGCCAGCAGCTCCGGGACTAGCGGGAGCAATGAGCAGTTCTTC.